This T cell receptor (beta chain) was retrieved from a study of identical twins. Deletions cut 4 bases from V and 4 bases from J, with 23 bases between. Germline V gene data show CDR1 as SGHTA and CDR2 as FQGNSA. CDR3 size: 17 residues. Unique molecular identifiers were in the cDNA, with template-switch universal primer binding. Via MiXCR, TCRdb re-called the 5' RACE reads, giving one row per CDR3 protein. The repertoire consists of about 530,000 distinct CDR3 sequences, with around 24% occurring once and the leading ten covering 0.48%. The sample was also linked to a second study, of yellow fever vaccine responses in identical twins.

This sequence originates from a woman aged 18 to 35 in good health. The chain uses TRBV7-2 and TRBJ2-7, with D possibly being TRBD1 (6 bases). The material sequenced was CD4+ T cells sorted from blood. The CDR3 DNA reads as TGTGCCAGCAGCTGGGGGTGGGGGCGCGGAGATTCTTACGAGCAGTACTTC. It is translated as CASSWGWGRGDSYEQYF.